Below are 11 T cell receptor beta chains sequenced from a single sample in a study of cytomegalovirus exposure and HLA in healthy donors. In the PCR, 60 Vbeta and 13 Jbeta primers were used. Only in-frame clones appear in the TCRdb table, and some are missing; sequencing was by immunoSEQ multiplex PCR. The sample shows 95,000 to 150,000 clones, about 76% of them seen only once. The sample consisted of PBMCs. All receptors come from a man in his sixties in good health and CMV-seropositive.

The chain joins TRBV27 to TRBJ1-4, with D unresolved. V was trimmed by 9 bases and J by 5 bases, leaving 13 bases between them. This CDR3 comprises 13 residues. Germline lookup yields CDR1 MNHEY and CDR2 SMNVEV (reference sequence). In DNA form, the CDR3 reads TGTGCCAGAAGACATTTTGAGAATGAAAAACTGTTTTTT. This gives the protein CARRHFENEKLFF.

The genes are TRBV2 and TRBJ2-7; a weak D match, TRBD2 (5 bases). The germline CDR1 and CDR2 sequences are SNHLY and FYNNEI. V was shortened by 7 bases and J by 5 bases, with 15 bases between the two germline ends. This CDR3 comprises 13 residues. In nucleotides, the CDR3 is TGTGCCAGCACTCTTCGGGGTCGCGACGAGCAGTACTTC. Translation: CASTLRGRDEQYF.

V usage is TRBV5-4 and J usage is TRBJ2-3; TRBD2 matches 10 bases. V gave up 4 bases and J gave up 0 bases; unmatched junction bases: 8. CDR1 SGHNT and CDR2 YYREEE come from the germline V gene (reference sequence). The CDR3 length is 17 residues. In nucleotides, the CDR3 is TGTGCCAGCAGCGGGACTAGCGCGCGACTCAGCACAGATACGCAGTATTTT. Translating gives CASSGTSARLSTDTQYF.

This clone was counted a single time. The chain couples TRBV7-9 to TRBJ1-1; TRBD1 is a possible D gene (5 bases). The germline gives CDR1 SEHNR, CDR2 FQNEAQ (reference sequence). This CDR3 spans 11 amino acids. V was pared by 1 base and J by 11 bases, with 8 bases between. The CDR3 loop reads CASSLEQGAFF. The DNA for the CDR3 is TGTGCCAGCAGCTTAGAGCAGGGCGCTTTCTTT. The variable domain in full, completed from reference TRBV7-9 and TRBJ1-1, reads DTGVSQNPRHKITKRGQNVTFRCDPISEHNRLYWYRQTLGQGPEFLTYFQNEAQLEKSRLLSDRFSAERPKGSFSTLEIQRTEQGDSAMYLCASSLEQGAFFGQGTRLTVV.

The genes are TRBV7-9 and TRBJ2-7; 7 bases agree with TRBD1. This CDR3 has 14 amino acids. Germline CDR1 SEHNR, CDR2 FQNEAQ (reference sequence). V lost 4 bases and J lost 4; bases outside the gene matches: 7. The CDR3 reads CASSSTRQGYEQYF. Written as DNA, the CDR3 is TGTGCCAGCAGCTCGACCCGACAGGGATACGAGCAGTACTTC. The full variable domain, its missing parts supplied by reference TRBV7-9 and TRBJ2-7, is DTGVSQNPRHKITKRGQNVTFRCDPISEHNRLYWYRQTLGQGPEFLTYFQNEAQLEKSRLLSDRFSAERPKGSFSTLEIQRTEQGDSAMYLCASSSTRQGYEQYFGPGTRLTVT.

This chain links TRBV6-5 with TRBJ1-1; 7 nucleotides match TRBD1. V was clipped by 4 bases and J by 3 bases; unmatched bases: 11. This CDR3 contains 16 residues. Germline V lookup: CDR1 MNHEY, CDR2 SVGAGI. This CDR3 is CASSSDRSGAHTEAFF. The CDR3 DNA follows: TGTGCCAGCAGTTCGGACAGGTCGGGCGCGCACACTGAAGCTTTCTTT.

The chain has TRBV5-8 and TRBJ2-7, with 9 positions matching TRBD1. The trim removed 0 bases at V and 5 bases at J, leaving 12 bases unmatched. Germline-derived CDR1 and CDR2 are SGHTS and YDEGEE. The CDR3 totals 17 residues. In DNA, the CDR3 is TGTGCCAGCAGCTTGGTGATCCCCGGGACAGGGTACGACGAGCAGTACTTC. Protein product: CASSLVIPGTGYDEQYF.

This clone was found a few times. CDR3 amino acids: CASSPWDRSMNTEAFF. In DNA form, the CDR3 reads TGCGCCAGCAGCCCGTGGGACAGATCTATGAACACTGAAGCTTTCTTT. The chain combines TRBV5-1 with TRBJ1-1, with TRBD1 identical over 7 bases. There are 16 residues in the CDR3. The trim removed 4 bases at V and 0 bases at J, leaving 9 bases unmatched. Germline V gives CDR1 SGHRS, CDR2 YFSETQ.

This chain connects TRBV28 to TRBJ1-2, with 9 bases matching TRBD1. Germline CDR1 is MDHEN and CDR2 is SYDVKM. The CDR3 runs to 16 residues. The trim removed 6 bases at V and 8 bases at J, leaving 16 bases unmatched. This CDR3 reads CASSPIWTGEGWGYTF. The CDR3, as DNA: TGTGCCAGCAGCCCTATCTGGACAGGGGAAGGATGGGGCTACACCTTC.

The chain combines TRBV7-9 with TRBJ1-3; the D gene is possibly TRBD1 (5 bases). The CDR3 is made up of 14 amino acids. Germline V gives CDR1 SEHNR, CDR2 FQNEAQ (reference sequence). The V gene lost 1 base and the J gene lost 2 bases, with 6 bases spanning the gap. Here the CDR3 reads CASSLEGTGNTIYF. The CDR3 DNA is TGTGCCAGCAGCTTAGAGGGGACTGGAAACACCATATATTTT.

This sequence joins TRBV2 and TRBJ1-6; D is undetermined. V lost 7 bases and J 8 bases, leaving 9 bases between the germline ends. Germline V lookup: CDR1 SNHLY, CDR2 FYNNEI. This CDR3 contains 12 residues. CDR3 in amino acids: CASKIRDSPLHF. CDR3 DNA sequence: TGTGCCAGCAAAATCCGCGATTCACCCCTCCACTTT.